The clone carrying this T cell receptor (beta chain) was observed a handful of times. The entry originates in a study of identical twins. Trimming at V came to 1 base and at J to 5 bases, leaving 13 bases not matched to a gene. Germline CDR1 reads MGHDK; CDR2 reads SYGVNS. This CDR3 has 18 amino acids. MiXCR, run by TCRdb on the 5' RACE reads, gives a single entry per CDR3 protein. This table has hundreds of thousands of distinct CDR3 sequences, around a sixth appearing once. These same records also appear under a second study, on T cells expressing NK-cell markers.

This receptor was obtained from a woman under 30 in good health. The sample comprised PBMCs. The chain couples TRBV25-1 to TRBJ2-3, with 9 bases identical to TRBD2. The chain's CDR3 is CASSESGGGDRKGDTQYF. In nucleotides, the CDR3 is TGTGCCAGCAGTGAATCAGGCGGGGGGGATCGTAAGGGAGATACGCAGTATTTT. The whole variable domain, filled in from reference TRBV25-1 and TRBJ2-3, reads EADIYQTPRYLVIGTGKKITLECSQTMGHDKMYWYQQDPGMELHLIHYSYGVNSTEKGDLSSESTVSRIRTEHFPLTLESARPSHTSQYLCASSESGGGDRKGDTQYFGPGTRLTVL.